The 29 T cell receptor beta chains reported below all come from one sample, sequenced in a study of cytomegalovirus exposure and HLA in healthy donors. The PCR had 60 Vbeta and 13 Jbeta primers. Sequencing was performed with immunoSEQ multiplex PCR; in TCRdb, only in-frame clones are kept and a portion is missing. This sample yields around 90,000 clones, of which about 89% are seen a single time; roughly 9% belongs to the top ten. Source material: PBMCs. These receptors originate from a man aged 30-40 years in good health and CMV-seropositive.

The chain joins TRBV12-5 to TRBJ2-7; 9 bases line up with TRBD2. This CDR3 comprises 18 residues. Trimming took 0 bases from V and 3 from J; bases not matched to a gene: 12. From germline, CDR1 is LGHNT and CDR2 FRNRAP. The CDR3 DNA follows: TGTGCTAGTGGTTTGGTAGGCGGGAGGGCCAAATACTACTACGAGCAGTACTTC. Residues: CASGLVGGRAKYYYEQYF.

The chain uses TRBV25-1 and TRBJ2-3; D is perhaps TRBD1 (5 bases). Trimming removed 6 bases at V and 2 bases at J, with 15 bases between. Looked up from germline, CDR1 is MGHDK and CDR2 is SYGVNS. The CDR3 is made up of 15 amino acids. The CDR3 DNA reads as TGTGCCAGCAGCGAAAGGGGTTTCTCCACAGATACGCAGTATTTT. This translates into CASSERGFSTDTQYF.

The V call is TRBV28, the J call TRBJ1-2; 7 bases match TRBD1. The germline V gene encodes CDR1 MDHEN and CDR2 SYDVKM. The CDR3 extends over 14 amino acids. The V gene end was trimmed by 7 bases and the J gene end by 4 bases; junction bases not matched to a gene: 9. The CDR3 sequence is CASTPDRRLYGYTF. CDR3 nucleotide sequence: TGTGCCAGCACCCCGGACAGGCGCCTCTATGGCTACACCTTC.

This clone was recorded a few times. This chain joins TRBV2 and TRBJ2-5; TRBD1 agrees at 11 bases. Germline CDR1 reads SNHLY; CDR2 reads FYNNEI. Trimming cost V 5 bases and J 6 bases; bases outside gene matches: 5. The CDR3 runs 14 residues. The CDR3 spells CASSSGQGGKTQYF. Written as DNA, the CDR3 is TGTGCCAGCAGTTCGGGACAGGGGGGGAAGACCCAGTACTTC.

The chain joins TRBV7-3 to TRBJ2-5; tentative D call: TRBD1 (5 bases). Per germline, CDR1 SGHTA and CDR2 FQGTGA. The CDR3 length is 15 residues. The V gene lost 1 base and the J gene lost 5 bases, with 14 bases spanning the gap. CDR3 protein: CASSLNSLPGETQYF. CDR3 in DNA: TGTGCCAGCAGCTTAAACTCCCTCCCAGGGGAGACCCAGTACTTC. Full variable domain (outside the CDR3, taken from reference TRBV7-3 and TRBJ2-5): GAGVSQTPSNKVTEKGKYVELRCDPISGHTALYWYRQSLGQGPEFLIYFQGTGAADDSGLPNDRFFAVRPEGSVSTLKIQRTERGDSAVYLCASSLNSLPGETQYFGPGTRLLVL.

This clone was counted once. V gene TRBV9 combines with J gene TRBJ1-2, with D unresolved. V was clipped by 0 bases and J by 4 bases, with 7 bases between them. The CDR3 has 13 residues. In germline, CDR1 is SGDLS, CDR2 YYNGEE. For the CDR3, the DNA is TGTGCCAGCAGCGTAGGAGAACTCTATGGCTACACCTTC. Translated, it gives CASSVGELYGYTF.

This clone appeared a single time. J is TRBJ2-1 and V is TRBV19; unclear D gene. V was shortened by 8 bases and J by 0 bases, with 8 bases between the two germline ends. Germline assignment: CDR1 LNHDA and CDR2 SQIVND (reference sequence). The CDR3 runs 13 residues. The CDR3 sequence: CASRVSSYNEQFF. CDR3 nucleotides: TGTGCCAGTCGGGTGAGCTCCTACAATGAGCAGTTCTTC.

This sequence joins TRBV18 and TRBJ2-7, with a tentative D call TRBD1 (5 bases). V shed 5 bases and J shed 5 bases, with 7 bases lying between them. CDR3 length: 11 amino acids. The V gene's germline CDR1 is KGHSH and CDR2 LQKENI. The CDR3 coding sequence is TGTGCCAGCTCAGCCAGGGACGAGCAGTACTTC. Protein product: CASSARDEQYF. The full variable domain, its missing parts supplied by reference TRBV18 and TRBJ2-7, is NAGVMQNPRHLVRRRGQEARLRCSPMKGHSHVYWYRQLPEEGLKFMVYLQKENIIDESGMPKERFSAEFPKEGPSILRIQQVVRGDSAAYFCASSARDEQYFGPGTRLTVT.

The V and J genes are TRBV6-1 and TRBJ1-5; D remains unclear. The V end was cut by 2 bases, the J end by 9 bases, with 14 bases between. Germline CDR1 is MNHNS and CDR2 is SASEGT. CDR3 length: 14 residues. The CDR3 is CASSERPLRWPQHF. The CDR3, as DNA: TGTGCCAGCAGTGAAAGACCACTACGTTGGCCCCAGCATTTT.

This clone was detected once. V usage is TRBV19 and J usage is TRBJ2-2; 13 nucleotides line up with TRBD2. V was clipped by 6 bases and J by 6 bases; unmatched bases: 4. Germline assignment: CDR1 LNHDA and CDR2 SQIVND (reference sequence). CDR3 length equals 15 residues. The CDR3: CASRRLAGGPGELFF. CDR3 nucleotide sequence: TGTGCCAGTAGACGACTAGCGGGAGGCCCCGGGGAGCTGTTTTTT.

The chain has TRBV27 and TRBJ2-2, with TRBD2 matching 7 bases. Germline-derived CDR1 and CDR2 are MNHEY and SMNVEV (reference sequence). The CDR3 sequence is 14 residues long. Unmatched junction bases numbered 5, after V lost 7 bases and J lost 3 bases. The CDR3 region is CASKGGAYTGELFF. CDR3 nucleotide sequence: TGTGCCAGCAAGGGAGGGGCTTACACCGGGGAGCTGTTTTTT.

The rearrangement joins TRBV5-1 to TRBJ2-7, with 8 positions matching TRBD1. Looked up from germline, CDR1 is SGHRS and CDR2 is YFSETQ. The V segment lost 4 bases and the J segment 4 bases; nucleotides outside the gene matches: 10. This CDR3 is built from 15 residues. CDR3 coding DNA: TGCGCCAGCAGCCAGCGACAGGGGCCACCGTACGAGCAGTACTTC. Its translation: CASSQRQGPPYEQYF.

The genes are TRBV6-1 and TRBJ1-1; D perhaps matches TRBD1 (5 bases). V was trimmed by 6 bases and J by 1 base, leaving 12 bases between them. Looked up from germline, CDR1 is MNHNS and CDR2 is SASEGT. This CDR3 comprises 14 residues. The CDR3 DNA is TGTGCCAGCAGCCCGGGACTTCAGAACACTGAAGCTTTCTTT. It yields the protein CASSPGLQNTEAFF.

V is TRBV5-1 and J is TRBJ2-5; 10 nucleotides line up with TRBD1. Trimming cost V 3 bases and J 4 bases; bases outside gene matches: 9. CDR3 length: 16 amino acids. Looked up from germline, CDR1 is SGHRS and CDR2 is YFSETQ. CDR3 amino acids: CASSSPGTGVGETQYF. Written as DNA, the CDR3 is TGCGCCAGCAGCTCGCCTGGGACAGGGGTTGGAGAGACCCAGTACTTC.

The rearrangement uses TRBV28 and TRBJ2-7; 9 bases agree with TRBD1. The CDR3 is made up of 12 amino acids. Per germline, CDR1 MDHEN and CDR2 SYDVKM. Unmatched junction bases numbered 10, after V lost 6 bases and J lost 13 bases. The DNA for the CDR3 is TGTGCCAGCAGCGAACTCCGGGACAGGGAATACTTC. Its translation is CASSELRDREYF.

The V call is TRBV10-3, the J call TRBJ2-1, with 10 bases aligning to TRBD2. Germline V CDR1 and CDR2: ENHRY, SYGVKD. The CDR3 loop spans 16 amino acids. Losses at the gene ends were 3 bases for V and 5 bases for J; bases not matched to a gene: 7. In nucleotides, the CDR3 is TGTGCCATCAGTGACCCCCTGGGACTAGCGAACAATGAGCAGTTCTTC. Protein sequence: CAISDPLGLANNEQFF.

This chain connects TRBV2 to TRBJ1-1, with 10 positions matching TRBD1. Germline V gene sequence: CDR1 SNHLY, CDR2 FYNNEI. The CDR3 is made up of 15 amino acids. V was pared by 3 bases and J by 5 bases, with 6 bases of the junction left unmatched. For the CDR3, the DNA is TGTGCCAGCAGTGATGCTGGGACAGGGGAAACTGAAGCTTTCTTT. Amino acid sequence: CASSDAGTGETEAFF.

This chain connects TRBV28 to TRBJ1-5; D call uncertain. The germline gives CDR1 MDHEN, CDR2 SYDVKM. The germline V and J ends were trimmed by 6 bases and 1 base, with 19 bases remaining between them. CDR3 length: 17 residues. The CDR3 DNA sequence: TGTGCCAGCAGACCAACCGGGGTAAGCGGGAGCAATCAGCCCCAGCATTTT. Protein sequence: CASRPTGVSGSNQPQHF. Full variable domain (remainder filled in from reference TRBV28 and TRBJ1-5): DVKVTQSSRYLVKRTGEKVFLECVQDMDHENMFWYRQDPGLGLRLIYFSYDVKMKEKGDIPEGYSVSREKKERFSLILESASTNQTSMYLCASRPTGVSGSNQPQHFGDGTRLSIL.

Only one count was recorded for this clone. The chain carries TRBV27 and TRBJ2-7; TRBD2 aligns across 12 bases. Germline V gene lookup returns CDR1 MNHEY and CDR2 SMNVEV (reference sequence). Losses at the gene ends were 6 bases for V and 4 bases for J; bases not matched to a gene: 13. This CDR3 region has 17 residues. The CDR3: CASSFAVTSGSGYEQYF. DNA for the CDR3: TGTGCCAGCAGCTTTGCAGTGACTAGCGGGAGTGGGTACGAGCAGTACTTC.

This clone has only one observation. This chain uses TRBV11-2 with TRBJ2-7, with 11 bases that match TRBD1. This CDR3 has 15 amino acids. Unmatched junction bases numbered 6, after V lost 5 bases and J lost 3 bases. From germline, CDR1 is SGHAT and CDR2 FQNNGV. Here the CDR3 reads CASSIPGTGGYEQYF. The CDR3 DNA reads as TGTGCCAGCAGCATACCCGGGACAGGGGGCTACGAGCAGTACTTC. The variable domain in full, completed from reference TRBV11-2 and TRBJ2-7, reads EAGVAQSPRYKIIEKRQSVAFWCNPISGHATLYWYQQILGQGPKLLIQFQNNGVVDDSQLPKDRFSAERLKGVDSTLKIQPAKLEDSAVYLCASSIPGTGGYEQYFGPGTRLTVT.

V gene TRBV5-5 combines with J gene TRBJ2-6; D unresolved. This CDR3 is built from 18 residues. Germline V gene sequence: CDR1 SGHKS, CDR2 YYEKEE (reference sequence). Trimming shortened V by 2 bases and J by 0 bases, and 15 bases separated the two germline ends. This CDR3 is CASSFRTEFYSGANVLTF. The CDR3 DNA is TGTGCCAGCAGCTTTCGAACAGAATTCTACTCTGGGGCCAACGTCCTGACTTTC.

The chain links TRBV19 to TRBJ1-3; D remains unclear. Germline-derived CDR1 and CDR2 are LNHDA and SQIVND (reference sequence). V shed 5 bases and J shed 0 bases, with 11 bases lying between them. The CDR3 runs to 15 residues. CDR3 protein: CASSLGSNSGNTIYF. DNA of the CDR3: TGTGCCAGTAGTCTGGGCAGCAACTCTGGAAACACCATATATTTT.

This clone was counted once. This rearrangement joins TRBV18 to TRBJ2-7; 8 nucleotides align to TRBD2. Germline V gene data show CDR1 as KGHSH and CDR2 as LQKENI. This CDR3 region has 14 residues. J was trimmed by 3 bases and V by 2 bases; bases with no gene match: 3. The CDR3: CASSPSGGDYEQYF. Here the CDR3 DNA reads TGTGCCAGCTCACCATCGGGAGGGGACTACGAGCAGTACTTC. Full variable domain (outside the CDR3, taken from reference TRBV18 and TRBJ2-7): NAGVMQNPRHLVRRRGQEARLRCSPMKGHSHVYWYRQLPEEGLKFMVYLQKENIIDESGMPKERFSAEFPKEGPSILRIQQVVRGDSAAYFCASSPSGGDYEQYFGPGTRLTVT.

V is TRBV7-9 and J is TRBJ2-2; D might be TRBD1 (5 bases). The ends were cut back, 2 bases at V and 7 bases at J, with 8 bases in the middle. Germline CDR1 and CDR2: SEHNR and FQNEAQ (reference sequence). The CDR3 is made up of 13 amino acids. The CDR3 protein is CASSLIQVGELFF. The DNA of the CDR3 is TGTGCCAGCAGCTTAATACAGGTCGGGGAGCTGTTTTTT.

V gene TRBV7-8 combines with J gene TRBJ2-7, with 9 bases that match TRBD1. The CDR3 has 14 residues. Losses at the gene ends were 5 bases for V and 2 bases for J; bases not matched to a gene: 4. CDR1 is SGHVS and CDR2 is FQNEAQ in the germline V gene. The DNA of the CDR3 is TGTGCCAGCAGCCCGCGACAGGGGGCCTACGAGCAGTACTTC. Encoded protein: CASSPRQGAYEQYF.

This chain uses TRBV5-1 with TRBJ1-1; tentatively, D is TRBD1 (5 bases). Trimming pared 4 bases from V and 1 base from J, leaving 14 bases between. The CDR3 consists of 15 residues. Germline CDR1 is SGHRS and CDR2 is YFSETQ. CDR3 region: CASSTDGRENTEAFF. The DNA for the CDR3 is TGCGCCAGCAGCACGGACGGCAGGGAGAACACTGAAGCTTTCTTT. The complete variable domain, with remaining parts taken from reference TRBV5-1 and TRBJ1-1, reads KAGVTQTPRYLIKTRGQQVTLSCSPISGHRSVSWYQQTPGQGLQFLFEYFSETQRNKGNFPGRFSGRQFSNSRSEMNVSTLELGDSALYLCASSTDGRENTEAFFGQGTRLTVV.

The CDR3 DNA sequence: TGCGCCAGCAGCTTGGGGAAGGGAGGCTCTGGAAACACCATATATTTT. Amino acids: CASSLGKGGSGNTIYF. This chain joins TRBV5-1 and TRBJ1-3; D not certain. The CDR3 covers 16 residues. Per the germline V gene, CDR1 is SGHRS and CDR2 is YFSETQ. The V and J ends lost 0 bases and 0 bases respectively, with 10 bases between them. The full variable domain, rest sourced from reference TRBV5-1 and TRBJ1-3, is KAGVTQTPRYLIKTRGQQVTLSCSPISGHRSVSWYQQTPGQGLQFLFEYFSETQRNKGNFPGRFSGRQFSNSRSEMNVSTLELGDSALYLCASSLGKGGSGNTIYFGEGSWLTVV.

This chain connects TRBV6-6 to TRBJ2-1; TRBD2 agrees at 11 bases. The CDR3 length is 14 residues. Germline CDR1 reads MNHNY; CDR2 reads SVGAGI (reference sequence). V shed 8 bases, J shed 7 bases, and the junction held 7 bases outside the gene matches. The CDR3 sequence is CASGTSGSENEQFF. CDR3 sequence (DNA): TGTGCCAGCGGCACTAGCGGGAGTGAGAATGAGCAGTTCTTC.

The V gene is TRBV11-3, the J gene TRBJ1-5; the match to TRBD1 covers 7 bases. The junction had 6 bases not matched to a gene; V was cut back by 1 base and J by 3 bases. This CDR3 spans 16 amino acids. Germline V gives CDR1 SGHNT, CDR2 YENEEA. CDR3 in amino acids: CASSLADRALNQPQHF. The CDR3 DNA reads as TGTGCCAGCAGCTTAGCTGACAGGGCCCTCAATCAGCCCCAGCATTTT.